This passage covers 10 T cell receptor beta chains from one sample sequenced in a study of cytomegalovirus exposure and HLA in healthy donors. The PCR had 60 Vbeta and 13 Jbeta primers. This table comes from immunoSEQ multiplex PCR, and its TCRdb copy is limited to in-frame clones, with some not included. The data hold about 150,000 clones, with about four fifths observed a single time. The sequencing input was PBMCs. All receptors come from a male donor in good health and CMV-seronegative.

This rearrangement joins TRBV6-6 to TRBJ1-4, with TRBD1 matching 9 bases. The CDR3 totals 14 residues. J lost 5 bases, V lost 5 bases, and 3 bases had no gene match. In germline, CDR1 is MNHNY, CDR2 SVGAGI (reference sequence). In DNA form, the CDR3 reads TGTGCCAGCAGTAGGGACAGGGCAAATGAAAAACTGTTTTTT. Translation gives CASSRDRANEKLFF.

The chain joins TRBV4-2 to TRBJ2-3; 10 nucleotides match TRBD2. CDR1 and CDR2 (germline): LGHNA, YNFKEQ. The CDR3 is 21 residues long. Unmatched junction bases numbered 15, after V lost 0 bases and J lost 0 bases. CDR3 DNA: TGTGCCAGCAGCCAAGATCCTGTTAGCGGGGGGACCATCTCTAGCACAGATACGCAGTATTTT. It yields the protein CASSQDPVSGGTISSTDTQYF.

The chain joins TRBV9 to TRBJ1-1, with TRBD1 as a possible D gene (5 bases). Germline V gene sequence: CDR1 SGDLS, CDR2 YYNGEE. The V end lost 4 bases, the J end lost 1 base, and 17 bases lay between the germline ends. This CDR3 has 16 amino acids. In DNA, the CDR3 is TGTGCCAGCAGCCACGACGCGGGACGGCGGAACACTGAAGCTTTCTTT. This translates into CASSHDAGRRNTEAFF.

This clone was detected only a few times. The rearrangement uses TRBV27 and TRBJ1-5; D perhaps matches TRBD1 (6 bases). The CDR3 sequence is 16 residues long. The germline V and J ends were trimmed by 2 bases and 0 bases, with 11 bases remaining between them. Germline CDR1 reads MNHEY; CDR2 reads SMNVEV (reference sequence). This CDR3 reads CASSLRQDTSNQPQHF. The CDR3, as DNA: TGTGCCAGCAGTTTACGACAGGATACTAGCAATCAGCCCCAGCATTTT.

J is TRBJ2-7 and V is TRBV5-1; 7 bases are a match to TRBD1. The CDR3 extends over 16 amino acids. The J segment lost 5 bases and the V segment lost 0 bases, leaving 11 bases of the junction unmatched. Per germline, CDR1 SGHRS and CDR2 YFSETQ. CDR3 nucleotide sequence: TGCGCCAGCAGCTTGGAAGGGGGCCCGGTCAGAAACGAGCAGTACTTC. It specifies CASSLEGGPVRNEQYF.

The J gene is TRBJ1-4, the V gene TRBV9; D may be TRBD1 (5 bases). With 0 bases removed from V and 5 bases from J, the gap between germline ends came to 14 bases. The CDR3 totals 16 residues. Germline V gives CDR1 SGDLS, CDR2 YYNGEE. This CDR3 reads CASSVAAGEWNEKLFF. The CDR3 nucleotides read TGTGCCAGCAGCGTAGCTGCGGGGGAATGGAATGAAAAACTGTTTTTT.

J is TRBJ1-4 and V is TRBV19; 9 bases match TRBD1. This CDR3 is 16 amino acids long. Trimming cost V 3 bases and J 7 bases; bases outside gene matches: 9. Germline V gene data show CDR1 as LNHDA and CDR2 as SQIVND (reference sequence). CDR3 amino acids: CASSMIGDRDREKLFF. The CDR3 region has the DNA TGTGCCAGTAGTATGATCGGGGACAGGGACCGTGAAAAACTGTTTTTT.

This clone was seen more than once but under ten times. CDR3 amino acids: CASSQTVLTEAFF. CDR3 DNA sequence: TGTGCCAGCAGCCAGACAGTACTCACTGAAGCTTTCTTT. V usage is TRBV27 and J usage is TRBJ1-1; the D gene is possibly TRBD1 (5 bases). The CDR3 runs to 13 residues. Deletions cut 6 bases from V and 4 bases from J, with 12 bases between. Germline CDR1 and CDR2: MNHEY and SMNVEV (reference sequence).

This chain connects TRBV28 to TRBJ1-5, with 8 bases that match TRBD1. CDR1 and CDR2 (germline): MDHEN, SYDVKM. CDR3 length equals 17 residues. Losses at the gene ends were 4 bases for V and 3 bases for J; bases not matched to a gene: 11. CDR3 protein: CASSWTGRDAANQPQHF. The DNA for the CDR3 is TGTGCCAGCAGTTGGACAGGGAGAGATGCCGCCAATCAGCCCCAGCATTTT. Combining the CDR3 with reference TRBV28 and TRBJ1-5 gives the whole variable domain DVKVTQSSRYLVKRTGEKVFLECVQDMDHENMFWYRQDPGLGLRLIYFSYDVKMKEKGDIPEGYSVSREKKERFSLILESASTNQTSMYLCASSWTGRDAANQPQHFGDGTRLSIL.

This chain uses TRBV4-1 with TRBJ1-3, with 11 bases identical to TRBD2. The J call is doubtful: the DNA matches TRBJ2-2 better. This CDR3 contains 16 residues. Germline CDR1 reads MGHRA; CDR2 reads YSYEKL. The CDR3 reads CASSQELAGETGELFF. The CDR3 DNA follows: TGCGCCAGCAGCCAAGAACTAGCGGGAGAAACCGGGGAGCTGTTTTTT.